The T cell receptor beta chain described here comes from a study of molecular identifiers for immune sequencing clone quantification. Comments on this clonotype: Its antigen remains unknown. At one of its ends the junction is not consistent with the germline gene, which may arise from a read error.

Listed TCR primers and previously described methods were used for bulk TCR libraries. TCRdb called the PCR reads again in MiXCR, with one record for every CDR3 protein. The table has over 600,000 distinct CDR3 sequences, 20% seen once. The CDR3 is 19 residues long. Per germline, CDR1 DFQATT and CDR2 SNEGSKA (reference sequence). Study outcomes and limitations: Among effectors, clones above 20 RNA copies held over 98% of molecules; among naive cells, under 1%.

Investigators produced naive CD8 libraries from 20,000 to 1,000,000 sorted cells, drawing on 10%, 30% or 50% RNA. In the sort, naive CD8 T cells were defined as CD8+CD4-CCR7+CD45RA+. This receptor was obtained from a human donor in good health. Some libraries in this study had Jurkat cell RNA spiked in. The chain employs TRBV20-1 and TRBJ1-6; D possibly corresponds to TRBD1 (5 bases). Sequencing used naive CD8+ T cells from blood, with Jurkat cell RNA spiked in. The subset was: FACS-sorted CD8+CD4-CCR7+CD45RA+ naive T cells. The CDR3 region is CSARVRPGLMSSNNSPLHF. The CDR3 DNA follows: TGCAGTGCTAGAGTTAGGCCAGGGCTAATGAGCTCCAATAATTCACCCCTCCACTTT.